This TCR beta chain was sequenced for a study of naive and memory T cell subsets. General observations from the study: TCR counts from RNA may reflect activation-linked expression changes. The power law exponent of TCR abundance differed between naive and memory cells.

The CDR3 contains 17 residues. Per germline, CDR1 SGHVT and CDR2 SQSDAQ. The V end lost 3 bases, the J end lost 2 bases, and 19 bases lay between the germline ends. This clonotype was counted many times. Its antigen is undetermined. Cells stained for CD3, CD4, CD8, CD45RA, CD27 and viability were sorted into four CD45RA/CD27 subsets. Both TRBC1 and TRBC2 were covered by a beta constant-region primer of two equimolar oligonucleotides. Four rounds of PCR amplified the ligated cDNA using nested alpha and beta constant-region primers plus SP2. Via MiXCR, TCRdb re-called the UMI-ligation and nested PCR reads, giving one row per CDR3 protein. The sample lists 65,000 to 85,000 distinct CDR3 sequences, around 13% occurring once.

Source material: central memory CD4+ T cells from blood. The genes are TRBV7-4 and TRBJ2-5, with D perhaps matching TRBD1 (5 bases). The TCR was taken from a human donor in good health. CDR3 coding DNA: TGTGCCAGCAGCTTCCCATCCGTGACAGACCTACAAGAGACCCAGTACTTC. Amino acids: CASSFPSVTDLQETQYF.